This TCR beta chain appears in the sequencing data of a study of cytomegalovirus exposure and HLA in healthy donors. Researchers ran the PCR with 60 Vbeta and 13 Jbeta primers. Measured with immunoSEQ multiplex PCR; TCRdb has only the in-frame clones, and not every one. The sample shows over 130,000 clones, more than 70% of them seen only once. Broader study findings: Later analysis suggested links between common viral pathogens and several top significant clusters.

Only a few counts were recorded for this clone. Its antigen is not identified. The sequencing input was PBMCs. This sequence originates from a man over 45 in good health and CMV-seronegative.

The CDR3 DNA is TGTGCCAGCAGTTTTCGATCGGGTTCAGCTAATGAAAAACTGTTTTTT. It specifies CASSFRSGSANEKLFF. The rearrangement uses TRBV28 and TRBJ1-4, with unresolved D. This CDR3 is 16 amino acids long. V was trimmed by 3 bases and J by 3 bases, leaving 14 bases between them. Per germline, CDR1 MDHEN and CDR2 SYDVKM. Complete variable domain (other parts from reference TRBV28 and TRBJ1-4): DVKVTQSSRYLVKRTGEKVFLECVQDMDHENMFWYRQDPGLGLRLIYFSYDVKMKEKGDIPEGYSVSREKKERFSLILESASTNQTSMYLCASSFRSGSANEKLFFGSGTQLSVL.